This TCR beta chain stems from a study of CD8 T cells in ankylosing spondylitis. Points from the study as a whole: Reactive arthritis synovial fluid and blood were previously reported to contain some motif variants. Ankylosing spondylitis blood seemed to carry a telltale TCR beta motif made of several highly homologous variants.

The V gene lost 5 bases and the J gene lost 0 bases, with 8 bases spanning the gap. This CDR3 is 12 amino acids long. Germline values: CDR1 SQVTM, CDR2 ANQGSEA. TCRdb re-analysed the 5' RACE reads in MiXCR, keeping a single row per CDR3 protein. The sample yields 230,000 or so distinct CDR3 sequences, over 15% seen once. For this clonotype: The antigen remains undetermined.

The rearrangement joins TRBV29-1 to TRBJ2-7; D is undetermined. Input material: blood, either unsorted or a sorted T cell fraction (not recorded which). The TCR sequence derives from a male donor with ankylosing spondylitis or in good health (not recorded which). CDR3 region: CSVQMNSYEQYF. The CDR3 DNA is TGCAGCGTTCAGATGAACTCCTACGAGCAGTACTTC.